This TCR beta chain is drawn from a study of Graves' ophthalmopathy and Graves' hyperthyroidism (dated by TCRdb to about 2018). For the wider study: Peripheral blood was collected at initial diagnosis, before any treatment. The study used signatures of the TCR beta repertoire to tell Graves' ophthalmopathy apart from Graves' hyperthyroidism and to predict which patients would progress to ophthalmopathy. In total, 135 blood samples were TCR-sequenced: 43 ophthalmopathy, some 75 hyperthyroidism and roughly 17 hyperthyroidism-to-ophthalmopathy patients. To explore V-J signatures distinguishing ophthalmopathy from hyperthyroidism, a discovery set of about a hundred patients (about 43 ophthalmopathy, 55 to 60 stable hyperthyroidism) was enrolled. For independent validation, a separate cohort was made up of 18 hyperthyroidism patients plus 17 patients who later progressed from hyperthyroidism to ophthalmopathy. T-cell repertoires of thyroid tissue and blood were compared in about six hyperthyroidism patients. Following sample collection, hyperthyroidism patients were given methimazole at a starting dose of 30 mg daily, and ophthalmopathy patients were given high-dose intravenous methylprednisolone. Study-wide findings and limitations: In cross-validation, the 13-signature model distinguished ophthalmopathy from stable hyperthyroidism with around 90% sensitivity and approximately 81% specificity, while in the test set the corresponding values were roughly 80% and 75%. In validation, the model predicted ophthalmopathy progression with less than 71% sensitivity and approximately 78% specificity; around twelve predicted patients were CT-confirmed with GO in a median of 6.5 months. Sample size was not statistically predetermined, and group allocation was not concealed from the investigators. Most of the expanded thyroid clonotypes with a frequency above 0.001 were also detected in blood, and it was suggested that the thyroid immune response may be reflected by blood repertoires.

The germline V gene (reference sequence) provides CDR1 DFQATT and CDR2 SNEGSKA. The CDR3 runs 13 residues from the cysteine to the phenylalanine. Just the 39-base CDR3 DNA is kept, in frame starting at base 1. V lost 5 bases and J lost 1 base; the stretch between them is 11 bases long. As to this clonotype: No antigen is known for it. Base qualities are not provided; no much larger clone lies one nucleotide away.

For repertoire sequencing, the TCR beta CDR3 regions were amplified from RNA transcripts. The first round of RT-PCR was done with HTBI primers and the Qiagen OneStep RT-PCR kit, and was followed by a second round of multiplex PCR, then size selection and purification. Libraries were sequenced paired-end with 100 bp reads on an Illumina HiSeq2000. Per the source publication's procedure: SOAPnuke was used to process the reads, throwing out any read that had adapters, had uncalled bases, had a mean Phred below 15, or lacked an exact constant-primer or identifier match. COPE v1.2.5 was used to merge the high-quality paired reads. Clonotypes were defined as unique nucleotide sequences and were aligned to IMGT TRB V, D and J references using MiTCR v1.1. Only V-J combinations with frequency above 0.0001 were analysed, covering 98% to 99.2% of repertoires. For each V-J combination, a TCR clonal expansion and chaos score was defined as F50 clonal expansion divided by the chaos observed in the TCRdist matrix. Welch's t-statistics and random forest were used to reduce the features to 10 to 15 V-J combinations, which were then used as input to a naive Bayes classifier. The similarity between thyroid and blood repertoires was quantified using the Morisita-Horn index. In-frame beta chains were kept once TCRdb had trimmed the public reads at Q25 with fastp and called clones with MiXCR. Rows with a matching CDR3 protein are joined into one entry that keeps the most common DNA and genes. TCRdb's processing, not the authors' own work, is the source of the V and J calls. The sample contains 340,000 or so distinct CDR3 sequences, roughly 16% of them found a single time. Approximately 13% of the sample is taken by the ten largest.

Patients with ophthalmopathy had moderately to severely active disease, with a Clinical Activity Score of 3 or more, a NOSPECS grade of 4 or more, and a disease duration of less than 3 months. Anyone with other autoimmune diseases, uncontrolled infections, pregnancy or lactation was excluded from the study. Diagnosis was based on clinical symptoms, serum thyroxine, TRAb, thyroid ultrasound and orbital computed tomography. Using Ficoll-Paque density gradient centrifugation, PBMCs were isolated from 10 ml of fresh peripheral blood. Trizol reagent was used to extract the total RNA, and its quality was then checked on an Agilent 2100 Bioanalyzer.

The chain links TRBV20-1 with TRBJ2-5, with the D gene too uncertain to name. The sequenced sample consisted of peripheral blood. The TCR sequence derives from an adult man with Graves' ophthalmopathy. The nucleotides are TGCAGTGCTCCCCCGCAGACCCAAGAGACCCAGTACTTC. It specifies CSAPPQTQETQYF.